This TCR beta chain derives from a study of blood T cell repertoires in COVID-19. Looking at the study overall: Sites in the United States, Italy and Spain provided acute and convalescent COVID-19 samples. PBMCs, B-cell-depleted T cells, or T cells were the source of the cDNA or gDNA that made up the material.

This clone was seen just once. Enrolled during active infection, Seattle patients were then followed longitudinally. The CDR3 length is 14 residues. The J segment lost 5 bases and the V segment lost 4 bases, leaving 1 base of the junction unmatched. Germline CDR1 SGHDT, CDR2 YYEEEE. Original processing notes: By means of reference gene primer amplification, nucleated cell counts were estimated. Sequencing was performed with immunoSEQ multiplex PCR; in TCRdb, only in-frame clones are kept and a portion is missing. The V and J calls and clone size come from that table; D and trimming were worked out from the DNA. The sample holds about 160,000 clones, around 86% seen once.

Sample: peripheral blood. This chain uses TRBV5-6 with TRBJ1-6, with 9 bases lining up with TRBD1. The sequence was collected from a man in his fifties or sixties with COVID-19, enrolled during active disease. CDR3 DNA: TGTGCCAGCAGCCGGACAGGGGATAATTCACCCCTCCACTTT. Its protein is CASSRTGDNSPLHF.